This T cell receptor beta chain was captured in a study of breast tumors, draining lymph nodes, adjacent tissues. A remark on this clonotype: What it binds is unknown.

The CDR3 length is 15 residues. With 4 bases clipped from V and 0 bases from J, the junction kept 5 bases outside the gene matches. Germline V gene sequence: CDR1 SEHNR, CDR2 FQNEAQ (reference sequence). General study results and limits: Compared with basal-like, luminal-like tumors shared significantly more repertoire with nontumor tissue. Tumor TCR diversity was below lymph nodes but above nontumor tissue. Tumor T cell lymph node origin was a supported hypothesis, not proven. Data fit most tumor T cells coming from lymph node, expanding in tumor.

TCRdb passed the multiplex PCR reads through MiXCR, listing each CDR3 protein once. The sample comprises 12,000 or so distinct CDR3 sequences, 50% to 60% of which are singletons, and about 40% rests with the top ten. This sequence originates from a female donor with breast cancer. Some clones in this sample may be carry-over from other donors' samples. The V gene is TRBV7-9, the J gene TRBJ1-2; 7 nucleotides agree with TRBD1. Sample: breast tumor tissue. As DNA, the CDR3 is TGTGCCAGCAGCTCTCAAGACAGGGCTAACTATGGCTACACCTTC. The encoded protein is CASSSQDRANYGYTF.